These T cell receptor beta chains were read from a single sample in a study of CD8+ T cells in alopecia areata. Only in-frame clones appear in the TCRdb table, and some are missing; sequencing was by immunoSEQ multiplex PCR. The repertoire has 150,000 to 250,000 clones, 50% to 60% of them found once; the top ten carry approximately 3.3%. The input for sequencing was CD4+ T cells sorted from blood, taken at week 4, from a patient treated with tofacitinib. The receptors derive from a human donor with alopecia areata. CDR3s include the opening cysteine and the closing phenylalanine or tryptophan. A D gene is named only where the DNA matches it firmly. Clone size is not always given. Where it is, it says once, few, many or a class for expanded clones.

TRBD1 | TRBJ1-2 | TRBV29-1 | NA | CSATSFRTGNYGYTF | TGCAGCGCCACTAGTTTTCGGACAGGGAACTATGGCTACACCTTC
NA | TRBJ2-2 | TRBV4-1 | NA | CASSPRLGAVNTGELFF | TGCGCCAGCAGCCCTCGATTGGGGGCGGTGAACACCGGGGAGCTGTTTTTT
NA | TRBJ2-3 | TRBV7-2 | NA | CASSKAGAHTDTQYF | TGTGCCAGCAGCAAGGCGGGGGCTCACACAGATACGCAGTATTTT
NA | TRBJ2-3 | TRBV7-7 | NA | CASSLQATDTQYF | TGTGCTAGCAGCTTACAAGCGACAGATACGCAGTATTTT
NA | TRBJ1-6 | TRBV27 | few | CASSSGTDNSPLHF | TGTGCCAGCAGTTCCGGGACGGACAATTCACCCCTCCACTTT
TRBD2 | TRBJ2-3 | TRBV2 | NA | CASSGTSRTDTQYF | TGTGCCAGCAGTGGGACTAGCCGGACAGATACGCAGTATTTT
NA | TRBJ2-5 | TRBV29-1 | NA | CSVPRGTETQYF | TGCAGCGTCCCCCGGGGAACGGAGACCCAGTACTTC
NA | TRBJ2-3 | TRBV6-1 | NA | CASSSPGSGVDTQYF | TGTGCCAGCAGTTCCCCGGGTAGCGGAGTGGATACGCAGTATTTT
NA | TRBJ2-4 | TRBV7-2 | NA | CASSRGHVGKNIQYF | TGTGCCAGCAGCCGCGGGCACGTGGGGAAAAACATTCAGTACTTC
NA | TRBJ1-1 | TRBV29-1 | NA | CTIGGQGNGNTEAFF | TGCACCATAGGGGGACAAGGGAACGGGAACACTGAAGCTTTCTTT
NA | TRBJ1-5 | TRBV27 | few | CASSLQNSNQPQHF | TGTGCCAGCAGTCTCCAGAATAGCAATCAGCCCCAGCATTTT
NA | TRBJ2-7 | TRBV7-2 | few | CASSLVVQYEQYF | TGTGCCAGCAGCTTAGTGGTCCAGTACGAGCAGTACTTC
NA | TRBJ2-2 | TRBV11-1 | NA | CASSLFGGAANTGELFF | TGTGCCAGCAGCTTATTCGGCGGGGCCGCGAACACCGGGGAGCTGTTTTTT
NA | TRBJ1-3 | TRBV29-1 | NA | CSVGSPGNTIYF | TGCAGCGTTGGTAGTCCTGGAAACACCATATATTTT
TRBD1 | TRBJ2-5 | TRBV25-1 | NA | CASSPLQTGDQETQYF | TGTGCCAGCAGCCCCCTACAGACAGGGGACCAAGAGACCCAGTACTTC
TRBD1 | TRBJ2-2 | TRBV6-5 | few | CASARDSYPWGLFF | TGTGCCAGTGCCCGGGACAGTTACCCTTGGGGGCTGTTTTTT
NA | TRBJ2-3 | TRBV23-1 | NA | CASSRRDTLTDTQYF | TGCGCCAGCAGCCGCCGGGACACGTTAACAGATACGCAGTATTTT
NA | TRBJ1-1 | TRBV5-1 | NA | CASSFYRENTEAFF | TGCGCCAGCAGCTTCTACAGGGAAAACACTGAAGCTTTCTTT
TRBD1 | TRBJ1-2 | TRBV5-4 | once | CASSPLTGVEDGYTF | TGTGCCAGCAGCCCCCTCACAGGGGTAGAGGACGGCTACACCTTC
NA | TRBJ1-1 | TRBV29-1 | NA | CSVGPGLMNTEAFF | TGCAGCGTTGGTCCCGGCTTAATGAACACTGAAGCTTTCTTT
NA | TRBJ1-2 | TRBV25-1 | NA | CASRSTGILHRGYTF | TGTGCCAGCAGATCTACAGGGATCCTGCATCGGGGCTACACCTTC
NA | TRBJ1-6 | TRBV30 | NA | CAWTYGTGNSPLHF | TGTGCCTGGACTTACGGGACGGGTAATTCACCCCTCCACTTT
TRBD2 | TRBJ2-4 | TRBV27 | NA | CASSFPAGGPVHF | TGTGCCAGCAGTTTTCCAGCGGGGGGGCCGGTGCACTTC
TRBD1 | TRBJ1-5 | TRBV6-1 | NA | CASSVTGDQPQHF | TGTGCCAGCAGCGTGACAGGGGATCAGCCCCAGCATTTT
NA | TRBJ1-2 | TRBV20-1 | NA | CSGRRTEGYTF | TGCAGTGGTAGAAGAACGGAGGGCTACACCTTC
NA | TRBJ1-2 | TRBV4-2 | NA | CASSQDQALDYTF | TGTGCCAGCAGCCAAGATCAGGCGTTGGACTACACCTTC
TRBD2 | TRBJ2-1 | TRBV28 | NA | CASSSSLTSGLYNEQFF | TGTGCCAGCAGTTCCTCGCTGACTAGCGGGCTTTACAATGAGCAGTTCTTC
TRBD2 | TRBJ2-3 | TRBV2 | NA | CASISGGGTDTQYF | TGTGCCAGCATCAGCGGGGGGGGCACAGATACGCAGTATTTT
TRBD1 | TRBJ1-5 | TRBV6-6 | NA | CASRVDRGNQPQHF | TGTGCCAGCAGGGTGGACAGGGGCAATCAGCCCCAGCATTTT
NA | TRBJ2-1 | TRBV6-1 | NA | CASSELGGAVYNEQFF | TGTGCCAGCAGTGAACTTGGGGGGGCGGTCTACAATGAGCAGTTCTTC
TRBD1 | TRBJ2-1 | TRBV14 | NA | CASSRPGTGSGMYEQFF | TGTGCCAGCAGCCGTCCCGGGACAGGGAGCGGGATGTATGAGCAGTTCTTC